Following are 20 T cell receptor beta chains from one sample sequenced in a study of blood T cells in healthy people across ages (dated by TCRdb to about 2015). Library construction relied on 5' RACE. Sequencing used an Illumina HiSeq 2500. The second PCR ran for about 7 to 11 cycles and used a J-beta primer mix along with a sample-barcoded 5' primer. TCRdb itself trimmed the public reads at Q25 with fastp, ran MiXCR and retained productive beta chains. Rows with one shared CDR3 protein collapse into an entry with the most common genes and DNA. The sample table shows under 2,000,000 distinct CDR3 sequences, and about 50% are seen once. In total, the top ten clones hold more than 2% of the sample. Sequencing was carried out using blood. The receptor set was obtained from a woman aged 40 to 50 in good health.

This clonotype has a count of ten or more. The rearrangement uses TRBV28 and TRBJ2-5; D remains unclear. The V gene lost 6 bases and the J gene lost 0 bases, with 8 bases spanning the gap. In germline, CDR1 is MDHEN, CDR2 SYDVKM. The CDR3 contains 13 residues. The CDR3 loop reads CASSFGYQETQYF. Written as DNA, the CDR3 is TGTGCCAGCAGCTTCGGTTACCAAGAGACCCAGTACTTC.

The chain combines TRBV7-2 with TRBJ1-2, with a possible D match to TRBD1 (5 bases). CDR1 is SGHTA and CDR2 is FQGNSA in the germline V gene. The V and J ends lost 5 bases and 6 bases respectively, with 13 bases between them. The CDR3 is 13 amino acids. CDR3 amino acids: CASSVSGVDGYTF. CDR3 sequence (DNA): TGTGCCAGCAGCGTATCGGGGGTGGATGGCTACACCTTC.

This clonotype was observed a few times. This chain connects TRBV20-1 to TRBJ2-7; D is unresolved. The CDR3 runs to 14 residues. V was cut by 1 base and J by 6 bases, with 16 bases left in between. The germline V gene has CDR1 DFQATT and CDR2 SNEGSKA (reference sequence). The CDR3 region is CSARGFEALGEQYF. CDR3 coding DNA: TGCAGTGCTAGAGGTTTTGAGGCATTGGGCGAGCAGTACTTC.

CDR3 bases: TGCGCCAGCAGCCACTACCTGGGACAGATCAATTCACCCCTCCACTTT. Encoded protein: CASSHYLGQINSPLHF. V gene TRBV4-3 combines with J gene TRBJ1-6; 7 positions agree with TRBD1. CDR3 length: 16 amino acids. Per the germline V gene, CDR1 is LGHNA and CDR2 is YSLEER. Unmatched junction bases numbered 9, after V lost 3 bases and J lost 7 bases.

Comment on this clonotype: Its ends do not fully match the called genes, so a read error is possible. V is TRBV28 and J is TRBJ2-5, with TRBD2 identical over 10 bases. The CDR3 is 14 amino acids. The germline V gene encodes CDR1 MDHEN and CDR2 SYDVKM. The DNA of the CDR3 is TGTACCAGCAGCCAGCGGGGGGGCCCAGAGACCCAGTACTTC. Translating it yields CTSSQRGGPETQYF.

J is TRBJ2-7 and V is TRBV12-3 or TRBV12-4, with 9 positions matching TRBD2. With 5 bases clipped from V and 5 bases from J, the junction kept 16 bases outside the gene matches. The CDR3 sequence is 17 residues long. CDR3 amino acids: CASSPVASGALPNEQYF. The CDR3 DNA reads TGTGCCAGCAGTCCCGTGGCTAGCGGGGCCTTACCCAACGAGCAGTACTTC.

This clonotype was seen a few times. The chain has TRBV20-1 and TRBJ2-7; D might be TRBD2 (6 bases). CDR1 DFQATT and CDR2 SNEGSKA come from the germline V gene (reference sequence). The ends were cut back, 0 bases at V and 2 bases at J, with 17 bases in the middle. The CDR3 spans 16 residues. The CDR3 nucleotides are TGCAGTGCTAGAGATGGAAACGGGGGAAACCCCTACGAGCAGTACTTC. It encodes CSARDGNGGNPYEQYF.

This clonotype was recorded only once. The chain combines TRBV4-3 with TRBJ2-3; TRBD1 aligns across 8 bases. CDR3 length equals 15 residues. Germline values: CDR1 LGHNA, CDR2 YSLEER. The V gene end was trimmed by 1 base and the J gene end by 4 bases; junction bases not matched to a gene: 4. The CDR3 DNA reads TGCGCCAGCAGCCAAGGGACAGGGACGGCAGATACGCAGTATTTT. Translation: CASSQGTGTADTQYF.

This clonotype has just a few counts. The genes are TRBV6-2 or TRBV6-3 and TRBJ2-3, with D perhaps matching TRBD1 (6 bases). This CDR3 region has 15 residues. Germline CDR1 is MNHEY and CDR2 is SVGEGT. Deletions cut 7 bases from V and 1 base from J, with 15 bases between. The CDR3, as DNA: TGTGCCAGCACCGATCCGGGACAAGGCACAGATACGCAGTATTTT. Amino acid sequence: CASTDPGQGTDTQYF.

J is TRBJ2-5 and V is TRBV11-2; D gene uncertain. The assigned J gene may be wrong: the sequence end matches TRBJ2-7 better. CDR3 length: 13 amino acids. Germline values: CDR1 SGHAT, CDR2 FQNNGV. CDR3 nucleotides: TGTGCCAGCAGCTCTGATCCATTGGGCGAGCAGTACTTC. Amino acids: CASSSDPLGEQYF.

The chain carries TRBV7-2 and TRBJ1-1, with 8 positions matching TRBD1. This CDR3 is 17 amino acids long. Germline V gene sequence: CDR1 SGHTA, CDR2 FQGNSA. With V trimmed by 5 bases and J by 3 bases, 14 bases remained unmatched. The CDR3 region has the DNA TGTGCCAGCAGCCTAACAACGACAGGGGTAAGGGACACTGAAGCTTTCTTT. This gives the protein CASSLTTTGVRDTEAFF.

The CDR3 DNA is TGTGCCAGCAGCTTTCTTCGATCGGCGGGGGGAGAGACCCAGTACTTC. Residues: CASSFLRSAGGETQYF. The V call is TRBV7-2, the J call TRBJ2-5; 8 bases match TRBD2. This CDR3 contains 16 residues. V was pared by 3 bases and J by 4 bases, with 10 bases of the junction left unmatched. Germline-derived CDR1 and CDR2 are SGHTA and FQGNSA.

As concerns this clonotype: Its ends do not fully match the called genes, so a read error is possible. V gene TRBV29-1 combines with J gene TRBJ2-2; 10 bases line up with TRBD1. This CDR3 region has 14 residues. In germline, CDR1 is SQVTM, CDR2 ANQGSEA. CDR3: CSVAGTGVSGGLFF. CDR3 DNA sequence: TGCAGCGTTGCCGGGACAGGGGTCTCCGGGGGGCTGTTTTTT.

This sequence joins TRBV4-3 and TRBJ1-2, with no clear D. CDR3 length: 15 amino acids. Germline assignment: CDR1 LGHNA and CDR2 YSLEER. Trimming took off 1 base at V and 4 bases at J, with 13 bases between the two ends. Written as DNA, the CDR3 is TGCGCCAGCAGCCAAGCTAAAAATAGTGGCTATGGCTACACCTTC. Residues: CASSQAKNSGYGYTF.

This sequence joins TRBV15 and TRBJ1-6, with 8 bases matching TRBD1. With V trimmed by 4 bases and J by 6 bases, 2 bases remained unmatched. Germline V gene sequence: CDR1 LNHNV, CDR2 YYDKDF (reference sequence). This CDR3 has 14 residues. CDR3 sequence (DNA): TGTGCCACCAGCACGGACAGGGTTAATTCACCCCTCCACTTT. It is translated as CATSTDRVNSPLHF.

This clonotype was counted a few times. The CDR3 nucleotides are TGCAGCGTTGAACTGGCGGAACAGGGTGGGGACTATGGCTACACCTTC. Translating it yields CSVELAEQGGDYGYTF. V is TRBV29-1 and J is TRBJ1-2, with a tentative D call TRBD1 (6 bases). The CDR3 consists of 16 residues. V was trimmed by 2 bases and J by 3 bases, leaving 19 bases between them. Germline assignment: CDR1 SQVTM and CDR2 ANQGSEA. Combining the CDR3 with reference TRBV29-1 and TRBJ1-2 gives the whole variable domain SAVISQKPSRDICQRGTSLTIQCQVDSQVTMMFWYRQQPGQSLTLIATANQGSEATYESGFVIDKFPISRPNLTFSTLTVSNMSPEDSSIYLCSVELAEQGGDYGYTFGSGTRLTVV.

V and J are TRBV10-2 and TRBJ2-1, with D possibly matching TRBD2 (5 bases). The J call may be in error: the DNA end matches TRBJ2-7 better. The CDR3 contains 15 residues. Germline V gene lookup returns CDR1 WSHSY and CDR2 SAAADI. CDR3 sequence reads: CASSERKAAYNEQYF. The CDR3 coding sequence is TGCGCCAGCAGTGAGCGCAAAGCGGCTTACAATGAGCAGTACTTC.

Notes on this clonotype: One end of the junction fails to match germline, which may point to a read error. The V call is TRBV6-2 or TRBV6-3, the J call TRBJ2-1; 10 positions match TRBD2. CDR1 is MNHEY and CDR2 is SVGEGT in the germline V gene. The CDR3 is 15 amino acids. The CDR3 spells CASSDLAGAYDEQFF. The CDR3 region has the DNA TGTGCCAGCAGTGACCTAGCGGGAGCCTACGATGAGCAGTTCTTC.

This clonotype was picked up a small number of times. The rearrangement uses TRBV20-1 and TRBJ2-3; D not certain. In germline, CDR1 is DFQATT, CDR2 SNEGSKA (reference sequence). This CDR3 has 14 amino acids. Trimming took off 0 bases at V and 2 bases at J, with 9 bases between the two ends. The CDR3 DNA reads TGCAGTGCTAGAGATCTGGGTACCACAGATACGCAGTATTTT. Protein product: CSARDLGTTDTQYF.

This clonotype was counted only a few times. The rearrangement uses TRBV29-1 and TRBJ1-2; perhaps TRBD1 as D (6 bases). V lost 0 bases, J lost 2 bases, and 13 bases lay in between. Per the germline V gene, CDR1 is SQVTM and CDR2 is ANQGSEA. The CDR3 is 15 amino acids. The CDR3 DNA reads as TGCAGCGTTGAAGATTCTAGGGGGTGGAACTATGGCTACACCTTC. Translation: CSVEDSRGWNYGYTF.